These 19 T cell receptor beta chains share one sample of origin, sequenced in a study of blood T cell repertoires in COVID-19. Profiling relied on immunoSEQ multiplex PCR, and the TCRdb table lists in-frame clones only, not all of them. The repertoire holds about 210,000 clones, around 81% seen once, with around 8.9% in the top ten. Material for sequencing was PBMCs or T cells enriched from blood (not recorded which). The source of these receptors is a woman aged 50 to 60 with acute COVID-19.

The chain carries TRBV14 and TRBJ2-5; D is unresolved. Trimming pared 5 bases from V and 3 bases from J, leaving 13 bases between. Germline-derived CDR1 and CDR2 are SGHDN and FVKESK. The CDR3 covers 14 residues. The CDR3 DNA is TGTGCCAGCAGCACGAGGCTCGTTGAAGAGACCCAGTACTTC. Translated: CASSTRLVEETQYF.

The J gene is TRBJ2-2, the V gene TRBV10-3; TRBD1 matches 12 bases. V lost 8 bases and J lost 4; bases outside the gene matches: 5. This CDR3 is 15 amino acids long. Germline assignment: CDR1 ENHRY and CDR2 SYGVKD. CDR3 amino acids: CAIWGQGAPTGELFF. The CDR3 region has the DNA TGTGCCATCTGGGGACAGGGGGCGCCCACCGGGGAGCTGTTTTTT.

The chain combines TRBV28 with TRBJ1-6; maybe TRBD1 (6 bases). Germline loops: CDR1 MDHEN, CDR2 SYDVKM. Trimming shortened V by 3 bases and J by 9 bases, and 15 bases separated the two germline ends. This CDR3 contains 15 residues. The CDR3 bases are TGTGCCAGCAGTTTCGAGTTGGGGGCTGTTTCACCCCTCCACTTT. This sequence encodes CASSFELGAVSPLHF.

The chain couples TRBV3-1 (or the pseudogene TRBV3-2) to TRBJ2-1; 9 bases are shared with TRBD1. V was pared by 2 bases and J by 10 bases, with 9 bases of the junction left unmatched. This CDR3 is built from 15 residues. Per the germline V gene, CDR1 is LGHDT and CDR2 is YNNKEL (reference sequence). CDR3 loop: CASSQWDREAPEQFF. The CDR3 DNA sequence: TGTGCCAGCAGCCAATGGGACAGGGAAGCCCCCGAGCAGTTCTTC.

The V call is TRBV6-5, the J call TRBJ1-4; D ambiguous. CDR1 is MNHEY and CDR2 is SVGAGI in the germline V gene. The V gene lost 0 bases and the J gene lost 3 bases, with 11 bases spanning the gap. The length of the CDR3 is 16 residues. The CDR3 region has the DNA TGTGCCAGCAGTTACTCGCCCGGGTCGGCTAATGAAAAACTGTTTTTT. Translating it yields CASSYSPGSANEKLFF.

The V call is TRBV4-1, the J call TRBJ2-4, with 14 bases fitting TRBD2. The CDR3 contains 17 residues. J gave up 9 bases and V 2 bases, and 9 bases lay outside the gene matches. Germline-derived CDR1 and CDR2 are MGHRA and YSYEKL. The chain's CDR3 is CASSQTGTSGGVGIQYF. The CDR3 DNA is TGCGCCAGCAGCCAAACCGGGACTAGCGGGGGAGTTGGCATTCAGTACTTC.

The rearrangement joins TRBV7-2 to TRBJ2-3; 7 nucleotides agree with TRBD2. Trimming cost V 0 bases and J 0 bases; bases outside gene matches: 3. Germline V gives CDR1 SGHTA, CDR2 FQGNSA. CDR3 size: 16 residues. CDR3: CASSLAGGTSTDTQYF. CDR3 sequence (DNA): TGTGCCAGCAGCTTAGCGGGGGGGACTAGCACAGATACGCAGTATTTT. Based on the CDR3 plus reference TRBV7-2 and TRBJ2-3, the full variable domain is GAGVSQSPSNKVTEKGKDVELRCDPISGHTALYWYRQSLGQGLEFLIYFQGNSAPDKSGLPSDRFSAERTGGSVSTLTIQRTQQEDSAVYLCASSLAGGTSTDTQYFGPGTRLTVL.

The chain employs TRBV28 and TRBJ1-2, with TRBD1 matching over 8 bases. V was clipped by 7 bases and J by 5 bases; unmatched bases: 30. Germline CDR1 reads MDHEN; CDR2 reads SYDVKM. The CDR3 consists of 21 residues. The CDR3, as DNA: TGTGCCAGCAATTCCCGAAAGCTTAGGGCAGGGGGCTTTGACCGCAGGTATGGCTACACCTTC. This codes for CASNSRKLRAGGFDRRYGYTF.

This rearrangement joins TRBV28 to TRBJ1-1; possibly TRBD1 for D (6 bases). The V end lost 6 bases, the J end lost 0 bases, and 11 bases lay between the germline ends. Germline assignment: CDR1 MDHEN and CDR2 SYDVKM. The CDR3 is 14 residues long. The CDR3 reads CASSLGDMNTEAFF. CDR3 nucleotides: TGTGCCAGCAGCCTAGGGGACATGAACACTGAAGCTTTCTTT.

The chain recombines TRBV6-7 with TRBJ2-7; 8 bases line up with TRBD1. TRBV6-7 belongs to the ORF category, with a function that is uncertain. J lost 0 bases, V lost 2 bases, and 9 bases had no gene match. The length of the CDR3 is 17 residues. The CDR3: CASSYGGWTGHSYEQYF. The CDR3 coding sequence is TGTGCCAGCAGTTACGGTGGGTGGACAGGGCACTCCTACGAGCAGTACTTC.

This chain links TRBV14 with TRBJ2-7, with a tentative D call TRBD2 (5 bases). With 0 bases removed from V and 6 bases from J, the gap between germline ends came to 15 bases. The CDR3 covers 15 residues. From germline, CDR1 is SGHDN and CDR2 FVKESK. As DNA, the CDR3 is TGTGCCAGCAGCCAAGATGGGGTAGCGCCGCGCGAGCAGTACTTC. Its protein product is CASSQDGVAPREQYF.

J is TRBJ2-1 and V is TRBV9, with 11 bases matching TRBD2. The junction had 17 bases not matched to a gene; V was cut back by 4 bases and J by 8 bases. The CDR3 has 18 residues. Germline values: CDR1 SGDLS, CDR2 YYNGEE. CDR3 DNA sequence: TGTGCCAGCAGCCCACGGGAAGGACTAGCGGGCACAACGCATGAGCAGTTCTTC. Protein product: CASSPREGLAGTTHEQFF.

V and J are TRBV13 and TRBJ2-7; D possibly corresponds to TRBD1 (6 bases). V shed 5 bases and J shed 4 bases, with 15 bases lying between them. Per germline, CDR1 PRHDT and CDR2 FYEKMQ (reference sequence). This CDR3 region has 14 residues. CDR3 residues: CASSARTAPYEQYF. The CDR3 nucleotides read TGTGCCAGCAGCGCCCGGACAGCCCCTTACGAGCAGTACTTC. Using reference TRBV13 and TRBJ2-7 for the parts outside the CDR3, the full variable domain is AAGVIQSPRHLIKEKRETATLKCYPIPRHDTVYWYQQGPGQDPQFLISFYEKMQSDKGSIPDRFSAQQFSDYHSELNMSSLELGDSALYFCASSARTAPYEQYFGPGTRLTVT.

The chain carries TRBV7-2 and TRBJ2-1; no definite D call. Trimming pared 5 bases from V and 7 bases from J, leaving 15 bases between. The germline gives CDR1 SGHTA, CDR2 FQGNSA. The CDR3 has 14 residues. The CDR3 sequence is CASSPPPLRNEQFF. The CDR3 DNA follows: TGTGCCAGCAGCCCACCCCCACTTCGGAATGAGCAGTTCTTC. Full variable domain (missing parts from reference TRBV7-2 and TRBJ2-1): GAGVSQSPSNKVTEKGKDVELRCDPISGHTALYWYRQSLGQGLEFLIYFQGNSAPDKSGLPSDRFSAERTGGSVSTLTIQRTQQEDSAVYLCASSPPPLRNEQFFGPGTRLTVL.

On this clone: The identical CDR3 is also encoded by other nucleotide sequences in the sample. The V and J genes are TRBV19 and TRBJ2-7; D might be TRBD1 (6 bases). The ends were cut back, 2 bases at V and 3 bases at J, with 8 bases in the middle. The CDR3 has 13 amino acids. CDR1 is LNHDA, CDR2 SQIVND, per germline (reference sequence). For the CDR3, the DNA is TGTGCCAGTAGTATACAGGGGAACTACGAGCAGTACTTC. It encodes CASSIQGNYEQYF.

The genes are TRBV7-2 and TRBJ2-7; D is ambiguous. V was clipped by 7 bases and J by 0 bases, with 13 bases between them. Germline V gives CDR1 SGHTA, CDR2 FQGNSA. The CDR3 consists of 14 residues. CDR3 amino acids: CASMPARSSYEQYF. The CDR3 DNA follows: TGTGCCAGCATGCCAGCGCGGTCCTCCTACGAGCAGTACTTC.

Here the CDR3 DNA reads TGTGCCAGCAGCCTAATGACAGGCCCCAACTATGGCTACACCTTC. This codes for CASSLMTGPNYGYTF. The J gene is TRBJ1-2, the V gene TRBV7-2; possible D gene TRBD1, 6 bases. The CDR3 length is 15 residues. Germline CDR1 SGHTA, CDR2 FQGNSA. V lost 5 bases to trimming and J lost 2 bases, with 15 bases between them.

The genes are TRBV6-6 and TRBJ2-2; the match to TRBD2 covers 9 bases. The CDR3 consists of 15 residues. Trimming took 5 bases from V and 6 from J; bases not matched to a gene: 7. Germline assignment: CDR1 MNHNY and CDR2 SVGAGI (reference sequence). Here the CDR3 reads CASSHSGSGSGELFF. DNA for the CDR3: TGTGCCAGCAGTCATAGCGGGAGTGGGTCCGGGGAGCTGTTTTTT.

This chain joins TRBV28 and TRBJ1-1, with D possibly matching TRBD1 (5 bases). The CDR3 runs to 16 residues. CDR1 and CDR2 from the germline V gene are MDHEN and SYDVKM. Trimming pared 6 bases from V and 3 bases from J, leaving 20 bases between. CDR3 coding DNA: TGTGCCAGCAGGTACATCCAGTCACGGGGGGACACTGAAGCTTTCTTT. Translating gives CASRYIQSRGDTEAFF.